These T cell receptor beta chains were read from a single sample in a study of regulatory T cells in long-lasting Graves disease. TCRdb passed the multiplex PCR reads through MiXCR, listing each CDR3 protein once. The table shows some 250,000 distinct CDR3 sequences, with just over 20% occurring only once. Sequencing used peripheral blood mononuclear cells (PBMCs), obtained at new diagnosis, from a patient treated with antithyroid drugs. The receptors originated from a female donor with Graves disease. Each CDR3 is given with its conserved first and last residue. D genes are given only for firm matches. A row's size may be missing; if present it is once, few, many or a size class.

V	size	J	D	CDR3	DNA
TRBV2	many	TRBJ1-5	.	CASSEARGGQPQHF	TGTGCCAGCAGTGAAGCGAGGGGCGGGCAGCCCCAGCATTTT
TRBV6-2/TRBV6-3	few	TRBJ1-6	.	CASSYGLGAYNSPLHF	TGTGCCAGCAGTTACGGTTTGGGGGCTTATAATTCACCCCTCCACTTT
TRBV19	few	TRBJ2-1	TRBD2	CASSGSGRVSYNEQFF	TGTGCCAGTAGCGGAAGCGGGAGGGTCTCCTACAATGAGCAGTTCTTC
TRBV5-1	many	TRBJ1-1	.	CASSFDRATEAFF	TGTGCCAGCAGTTTTGACAGAGCCACTGAAGCTTTCTTT
TRBV7-8	many	TRBJ1-2	.	CASSPPLAGFGYTF	TGTGCCAGCAGCCCACCCCTAGCAGGGTTTGGCTACACCTTC
TRBV7-8	many	TRBJ2-1	TRBD2	CASSLPSGGFSYNEQFF	TGTGCCAGCAGCTTACCTTCCGGGGGGTTTTCCTACAATGAGCAGTTCTTC
TRBV20-1	many	TRBJ2-3	TRBD2	CSARRGVGTDTQYF	TGCAGTGCCCGGCGGGGGGTAGGCACAGATACGCAGTATTTT
TRBV4-2	.	TRBJ1-4	.	CASSQEDRVEKLFF	TGTGCCAGCAGCCAAGAGGACAGAGTAGAAAAACTGTTTTTT
TRBV20-1	many	TRBJ2-2	TRBD2	CSARTSGGPNTGELFF	TGCAGTGCTAGGACTAGCGGGGGACCGAACACCGGGGAGCTGTTTTTT
TRBV5-5	.	TRBJ2-2	.	CASSFAATGELFF	TGTGCCAGCAGCTTTGCTGCGACCGGGGAGCTGTTTTTT
TRBV2	many	TRBJ1-4	.	CASSVEGNGEKLFF	TGTGCCAGCAGTGTGGAGGGAAATGGGGAAAAACTGTTTTTT
TRBV2	many	TRBJ1-2	TRBD1	CASIPQTGGDYGYTF	TGTGCCAGCATCCCCCAGACAGGGGGGGACTATGGCTACACCTTC
TRBV2	.	TRBJ2-5	TRBD1	CASSEPGQHDRGYF	TGTGCCAGCAGTGAACCGGGACAGCATGACCGGGGGTACTTC
TRBV9	many	TRBJ2-1	TRBD2	CASSKRRAGGYNEQFF	TGTGCCAGCAGCAAAAGAAGGGCGGGGGGTTACAATGAGCAGTTCTTC
TRBV20-1	many	TRBJ2-3	TRBD1	CSVLTGDTQYF	TGCAGTGTTCTGACAGGGGATACGCAGTATTTT
TRBV12-5	many	TRBJ2-3	TRBD2	CASGLSRGTSENTDTQYF	TGTGCTAGTGGTTTGTCACGGGGGACTAGCGAAAACACAGATACGCAGTATTTT
TRBV20-1	many	TRBJ2-7	.	CSVLSSYEQYF	TGCAGTGTCCTGAGCTCCTACGAGCAGTACTTC
TRBV19	few	TRBJ1-1	.	CASKDPNTEAFF	TGTGCCAGTAAAGACCCGAACACTGAAGCTTTCTTT
TRBV19	few	TRBJ2-5	TRBD1	CASASTGGETQYF	TGTGCCAGTGCGTCGACAGGGGGAGAGACCCAGTACTTC
TRBV20-1	many	TRBJ2-1	TRBD2	CSARVGLAGGINEQFF	TGCAGTGCTAGAGTTGGACTAGCGGGAGGGATTAATGAGCAGTTCTTC
TRBV19	.	TRBJ2-7	.	CASSISAGETYEQYF	TGTGCCAGTAGTATCTCGGCAGGGGAGACCTACGAGCAGTACTTC
TRBV30	.	TRBJ1-4	.	CAWSGQVEKLFF	TGTGCCTGGAGTGGTCAGGTTGAAAAACTGTTTTTT
TRBV25-1	.	TRBJ2-3	TRBD2	CASSDIGGGGDTQYF	TGTGCCAGCAGTGATATCGGGGGGGGTGGAGATACGCAGTATTTT